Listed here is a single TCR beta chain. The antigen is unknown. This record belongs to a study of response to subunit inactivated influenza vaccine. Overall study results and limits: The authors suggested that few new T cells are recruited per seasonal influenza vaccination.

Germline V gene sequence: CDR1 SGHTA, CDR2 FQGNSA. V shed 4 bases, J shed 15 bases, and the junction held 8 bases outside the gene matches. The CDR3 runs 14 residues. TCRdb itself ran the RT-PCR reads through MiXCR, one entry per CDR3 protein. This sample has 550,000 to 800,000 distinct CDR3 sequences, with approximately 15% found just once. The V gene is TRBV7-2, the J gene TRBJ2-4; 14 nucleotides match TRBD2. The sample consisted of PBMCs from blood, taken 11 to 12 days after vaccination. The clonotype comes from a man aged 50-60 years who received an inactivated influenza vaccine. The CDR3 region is CASSSPGLAGDVYF. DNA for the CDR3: TGTGCCAGCAGCTCGCCGGGACTAGCGGGGGACGTGTACTTC.